This T cell receptor beta chain was sequenced in a study of early T cells in non-severe SARS-CoV-2 infection. Study-wide context: Bulk RNA from unsorted whole blood was sequenced; chains were unpaired.

This CDR3 spans 12 amino acids. In germline, CDR1 is SNHLY, CDR2 FYNNEI. Trimming cost V 8 bases and J 4 bases, with 11 bases left between them. Comments on this clonotype: The antigen is undetermined.

Unique molecular identifier tags were affixed to discrete cDNA molecules. MiXCR, applied by TCRdb to the 5' RACE reads, yields one record per CDR3 protein. The sample carries about 66,000 distinct CDR3 sequences, less than 15% recorded once. Study observations and caveats: The study's VDJdb matching favored anti-spike CD8 responses and missed private and CD4 specificities.

The sequenced material came from whole blood. The TCR was taken from an adult who was a healthcare worker with PCR-confirmed SARS-CoV-2 infection or an uninfected control (not recorded which). The V gene is TRBV2, the J gene TRBJ2-5; a weak D match, TRBD1 (5 bases). CDR3 nucleotide sequence: TGTGCCAGCGGAAGGGGCGGAGAGACCCAGTACTTC. Encoded protein: CASGRGGETQYF.